The sequence of this TCR beta chain was determined in a study of identical twins. Germline CDR1 is SGHRS and CDR2 is YFSETQ. This CDR3 contains 14 residues. V lost 4 bases and J lost 5; bases outside the gene matches: 6. TCRdb itself ran the 5' RACE reads through MiXCR, one entry per CDR3 protein. The top ten hold approximately 15% of the sample, which has 200,000 to 250,000 distinct CDR3 sequences, 5.5% to 7.5% seen once. This clonotype was seen a few times. Its antigen remains unidentified. Study-wide findings and caveats: Part of the zero-insertion signal could reflect confounding by invariant MAIT and iNKT cells.

This sample also appeared in a second study, on T cells expressing NK-cell markers. As that report states: HCMV serostatus: seven of eight sequenced donors positive, one negative. Only alpha-beta TCR T cells were sorted in several experiments, using an anti-gamma-delta TCR antibody. The dominant NKG2C+ clonotypes represented about 1.0-7.5% of CD8+ T cells in more than five donors.

Sequencing input: CD8+ T cells sorted from blood. This TCR was sampled from a woman younger than 35 in good health. J is TRBJ2-1 and V is TRBV5-1, with TRBD2 identical over 7 bases. CDR3 protein: CASSAAGEDNEQFF. For the CDR3, the DNA is TGCGCCAGCAGCGCGGCGGGAGAGGACAATGAGCAGTTCTTC. Looking up the rest from reference TRBV5-1 and TRBJ2-1 gives the full variable domain: KAGVTQTPRYLIKTRGQQVTLSCSPISGHRSVSWYQQTPGQGLQFLFEYFSETQRNKGNFPGRFSGRQFSNSRSEMNVSTLELGDSALYLCASSAAGEDNEQFFGPGTRLTVL.